The clone carrying this T cell receptor (beta chain) was observed once. The data were obtained in a study of T cell changes during pregnancy in multiple sclerosis. Sequenced by immunoSEQ multiplex PCR; TCRdb stores in-frame clones only, minus some. The data contain about 24,000 clones, more than 75% of them singletons. CDR3 length: 15 residues. V gave up 3 bases and J gave up 1 base; unmatched junction bases: 2. Germline V gives CDR1 SGHRS, CDR2 YFSETQ. This chain links TRBV5-1 with TRBJ2-7, with TRBD1 matching 12 bases. Specimen: CD4+ T cells from peripheral blood mononuclear cells, collected in the first trimester of pregnancy. The TCR sequence derives from a female donor in good health, enrolled as a control in a pregnancy study. CDR3 amino acids: CASSWGQGASYEQYF. For the CDR3, the DNA is TGCGCCAGCAGCTGGGGACAGGGGGCTTCCTACGAGCAGTACTTC.